This T cell receptor beta chain derives from a study of blood T cell repertoires in COVID-19. In the study overall: COVID-19 samples from acute and convalescent phases originated in the United States, Italy and Spain. PBMCs, B-cell-depleted T cells, or T cells were the source of the cDNA or gDNA that made up the material.

In the study's own analysis: How many nucleated cells were present was estimated from reference gene primer amplification. The repertoire was sequenced with immunoSEQ multiplex PCR; TCRdb's copy has only in-frame clones and lacks some. The V and J calls and clone size were taken over from that table, and D and trimming were inferred from the DNA. The sample lists around 130,000 clones; around 85% were seen once. Trimming removed 4 bases from V and 4 bases from J, with 14 bases in between. CDR1 is SEHNR and CDR2 is FQNEAQ in the germline V gene (reference sequence). The CDR3 sequence is 15 residues long.

J is TRBJ1-5 and V is TRBV7-9; D not resolved. The clonotype originates from a woman in her fifties or sixties who had recovered from COVID-19. The sample taken for sequencing was peripheral blood. As DNA, the CDR3 is TGTGCCAGCAGCTCCGACCGGGAGTCAAATCAGCCCCAGCATTTT. It codes for CASSSDRESNQPQHF. Based on the CDR3 plus reference TRBV7-9 and TRBJ1-5, the full variable domain is DTGVSQNPRHKITKRGQNVTFRCDPISEHNRLYWYRQTLGQGPEFLTYFQNEAQLEKSRLLSDRFSAERPKGSFSTLEIQRTEQGDSAMYLCASSSDRESNQPQHFGDGTRLSIL.